This TCR beta chain was identified during a study of beta chain features in type 1 diabetes. The overall study: The study examined about 100 million sorted cells across all samples. General study findings and limits: Among patients with Type 1 diabetes, TCRB CDR3s were moderately but significantly shorter in every one of the four CD4+ subsets. Although PCR might favor shorter templates, it would do so equally in patients and controls.

The CDR3 is made up of 15 amino acids. Germline values: CDR1 LGHNA, CDR2 YSLEER. Between the trimmed V and J ends, which lost 0 bases and 3 bases, there was a span of 8 bases. Reverse transcribing all isolated RNA meant expressed TCRB transcripts were sequenced. Generated by immunoSEQ multiplex PCR, the TCRdb table keeps only in-frame clones and is missing some. Altogether some 23,000 clones are present, roughly 70% being singletons, with the ten largest covering about 1%. Points on this clone: Its antigen is currently unknown.

The receptor was derived from a woman between 40 and 50 years old with type 1 diabetes. The chain uses TRBV4-3 and TRBJ1-4; D uncertain. Sequencing input: stem cell memory CD4+ T cells from blood. CDR3: CASSQDLRANEKLFF. As DNA, the CDR3 is TGCGCCAGCAGCCAAGATTTAAGAGCTAATGAAAAACTGTTTTTT.